The sample holds one count of the clone carrying this TCR beta chain. Its antigen is still unknown. Libraries were prepared by immunoSEQ multiplex PCR; TCRdb keeps only in-frame clonotypes and omits some of them. The sample carries tens of thousands of clones, roughly four fifths recorded once. The germline V gene encodes CDR1 ENHRY and CDR2 SYGVKD. The CDR3 extends over 13 amino acids. V was pared by 4 bases and J by 3 bases, with 10 bases between. Antigen-specific CD4+ T cells were expanded (with viral peptide pools) by the ViraFEST assay ahead of sequencing. Scientists isolated CD4+ T cells after a roughly 10-day culture period ended. Vaccination of participants consisted of two doses of either the BNT162b2 or mRNA-1273 vaccine. The sample belongs to a study of vaccination effects on CD4 cells after COVID-19. The overall study: Post-vaccine specimens arrived a median 72 days past the second dose. General study results and limits: Late in the post-vaccination period, infection-induced and vaccine-induced clones underwent marked clonal contraction.

The source is a human donor who received a COVID-19 vaccine. Some clones in this sample may be carry-over from other donors' samples. The rearrangement links TRBV10-3 to TRBJ2-7, with D possibly called TRBD1 or TRBD2 (5 bases each). Material: CD4+ T cells from PBMCs cultured with HCoV-NL63 spike peptides, obtained after COVID-19 vaccination. The CDR3 loop is CAISGGDGYEQYV. DNA of the CDR3: TGTGCCATCAGTGGAGGGGATGGCTACGAGCAGTACGTC.